These 19 T cell receptor beta chains originate from one sample sequenced in a study of radiotherapy plus CTLA-4 blockade in lung cancer. TCRdb keeps only in-frame clones here, not all; method: immunoSEQ multiplex PCR. The sample shows approximately 99,000 clones, approximately 86% of them seen only once. The sequences come from peripheral blood, collected from a patient treated with radiotherapy plus ipilimumab. The receptors were sampled from a human donor with non-small cell lung cancer that progressed on radiotherapy plus ipilimumab.

To note about this clone: Sequence at one end of the junction differs from germline and may be a read error. The rearrangement links TRBV5-1 to TRBJ2-3; D remains ambiguous. Germline V CDR1 and CDR2: SGHRS, YFSETQ. This CDR3 is 13 amino acids long. The CDR3 spells CASSLASTDTKYF. The CDR3 DNA follows: TGCGCCAGCAGCTTGGCCAGCACAGATACGAAGTATTTT.

The count of this clone is one. The chain joins TRBV5-1 to TRBJ2-1; the match to TRBD2 covers 11 bases. The CDR3 has 15 residues. The germline V gene encodes CDR1 SGHRS and CDR2 YFSETQ. V shed 2 bases, J shed 5 bases, and the junction held 3 bases outside the gene matches. As DNA, the CDR3 is TGCGCCAGCAGCTTTAGCGGGAGGGCCGACAATGAGCAGTTCTTC. This codes for CASSFSGRADNEQFF.

The chain has TRBV18 and TRBJ1-4; D is perhaps TRBD1 (5 bases). Per the germline V gene, CDR1 is KGHSH and CDR2 is LQKENI. This CDR3 has 15 amino acids. V lost 4 bases and J 1 base, leaving 10 bases between the germline ends. DNA of the CDR3: TGTGCCAGCTCACAGGAGGGGCAAACTAATGAAAAACTGTTTTTT. This translates into CASSQEGQTNEKLFF.

This sequence joins TRBV5-1 and TRBJ2-3; D may be TRBD1 or TRBD2 (5 bases each). This CDR3 is 15 amino acids long. V was trimmed by 3 bases and J by 0 bases, leaving 11 bases between them. Looked up from germline, CDR1 is SGHRS and CDR2 is YFSETQ. CDR3 loop: CASSSLGVSTDTQYF. In DNA, the CDR3 is TGCGCCAGCAGCTCCCTGGGGGTCAGCACAGATACGCAGTATTTT.

The V and J genes are TRBV15 and TRBJ1-2, with D tentatively TRBD1 (6 bases). The CDR3 has 11 amino acids. V was trimmed by 9 bases and J by 9 bases, leaving 14 bases between them. Germline V gives CDR1 LNHNV, CDR2 YYDKDF (reference sequence). CDR3 in DNA: TGTGCCACAGGGGAGGGGGGTAGCTACACCTTC. It codes for CATGEGGSYTF.

The V gene is TRBV18, the J gene TRBJ2-7, with a weak D call TRBD1 (5 bases). V dropped 2 bases and J dropped 2 bases, with 10 bases sitting between them. The CDR3 loop spans 14 amino acids. The germline V gene has CDR1 KGHSH and CDR2 LQKENI. CDR3 sequence reads: CASSPENRTYEQYF. As DNA, the CDR3 is TGTGCCAGCTCACCAGAGAACAGGACCTACGAGCAGTACTTC.

The V and J genes are TRBV4-1 and TRBJ2-7; 13 bases agree with TRBD2. The CDR3 length is 20 residues. Per germline, CDR1 MGHRA and CDR2 YSYEKL. V dropped 1 base and J dropped 9; count of bases not matched to a gene: 21. CDR3 sequence reads: CASSQVLRTSGRRDQVGQYF. The CDR3 nucleotides read TGCGCCAGCAGCCAAGTCCTTCGGACTAGCGGGAGACGGGACCAGGTTGGGCAGTACTTC.

The genes are TRBV5-4 and TRBJ2-3; a weak D match, TRBD1 (5 bases). Between the trimmed V and J ends, which lost 6 bases and 2 bases, there was a span of 13 bases. CDR1 and CDR2 (germline): SGHNT, YYREEE (reference sequence). The CDR3 sequence is 14 residues long. The CDR3 region is CASTLLGATDTQYF. The CDR3 bases are TGTGCCAGCACACTTCTAGGGGCCACAGATACGCAGTATTTT.

The chain links TRBV19 to TRBJ2-4; 14 bases match TRBD2. CDR1 and CDR2 (germline): LNHDA, SQIVND (reference sequence). The CDR3 totals 15 residues. J gave up 6 bases and V 5 bases, and 3 bases lay outside the gene matches. In nucleotides, the CDR3 is TGTGCCAGTAGTTCAGGGACTAGCGGGAGAAACATTCAGTACTTC. This translates into CASSSGTSGRNIQYF.

This chain links TRBV5-6 with TRBJ2-2; 10 positions match TRBD2. The CDR3 contains 16 residues. Germline assignment: CDR1 SGHDT and CDR2 YYEEEE. J lost 5 bases, V lost 3 bases, and 7 bases had no gene match. The CDR3 loop reads CASSSRGLAATGELFF. The CDR3 DNA reads TGTGCCAGCAGCTCGAGAGGACTAGCGGCAACCGGGGAGCTGTTTTTT.

The genes are TRBV27 and TRBJ2-2; D remains unclear. From germline, CDR1 is MNHEY and CDR2 SMNVEV (reference sequence). The CDR3 spans 13 residues. V was clipped by 5 bases and J by 0 bases, with 4 bases between them. The CDR3, as DNA: TGTGCCAGCAGTATTCCGAACACCGGGGAGCTGTTTTTT. Protein sequence: CASSIPNTGELFF.

The chain uses TRBV29-1 and TRBJ1-1; no firm D call. CDR1 SQVTM and CDR2 ANQGSEA come from the germline V gene. Trimming took 7 bases from V and 1 from J, leaving 10 bases between them. This CDR3 comprises 12 residues. CDR3: CSGLGPNTEAFF. The CDR3 nucleotides read TGCAGCGGTCTGGGCCCGAACACTGAAGCTTTCTTT.

This chain links TRBV2 with TRBJ2-5; 16 nucleotides align to TRBD2. Germline CDR1 reads SNHLY; CDR2 reads FYNNEI. J lost 4 bases, V lost 8 bases, and 19 bases had no gene match. The CDR3 is made up of 20 amino acids. The CDR3 DNA sequence: TGTGCCAGCCGTTCCCGCCGGGGACTAGCGGGAGGGGGGGAGAGAGAGACCCAGTACTTC. Translated, it gives CASRSRRGLAGGGERETQYF.

The chain recombines TRBV6-1 with TRBJ2-7; D is unresolved. The CDR3 runs 13 residues. The ends were cut back, 2 bases at V and 7 bases at J, with 12 bases in the middle. Germline lookup yields CDR1 MNHNS and CDR2 SASEGT. The CDR3 spells CASSESLGEEQYF. The CDR3 DNA is TGTGCCAGCAGTGAATCGCTGGGTGAAGAGCAGTACTTC.

The J gene is TRBJ2-6, the V gene TRBV6-1; no clear D. V lost 8 bases, J lost 1 base, and 9 bases lay in between. The CDR3 has 14 residues. Germline CDR1 is MNHNS and CDR2 is SASEGT. This CDR3 reads CASAQASGANVLTF. The DNA of the CDR3 is TGTGCCAGCGCGCAGGCATCTGGGGCCAACGTCCTGACTTTC.

The chain carries TRBV10-3 and TRBJ2-1, with 12 bases aligning to TRBD1. Germline CDR1 is ENHRY and CDR2 is SYGVKD. V shed 6 bases and J 8 bases; nucleotides not matched to a gene: 5. The CDR3 spans 14 residues. CDR3: CAIRPGQGAYEQFF. The DNA for the CDR3 is TGTGCCATCAGACCGGGACAGGGGGCTTATGAGCAGTTCTTC.

The DNA of the CDR3 is TGTGCCAGCAGCGACACGACAGGGAAAAGTGTTGGCACTGAAGCTTTCTTT. Translating gives CASSDTTGKSVGTEAFF. The chain carries TRBV2 and TRBJ1-1, with TRBD1 matching over 7 bases. Trimming removed 6 bases from V and 4 bases from J; junction bases left unmatched: 17. Germline V lookup: CDR1 SNHLY, CDR2 FYNNEI. The CDR3 sequence is 17 residues long. The variable domain in full, completed from reference TRBV2 and TRBJ1-1, reads EPEVTQTPSHQVTQMGQEVILRCVPISNHLYFYWYRQILGQKVEFLVSFYNNEISEKSEIFDDQFSVERPDGSNFTLKIRSTKLEDSAMYFCASSDTTGKSVGTEAFFGQGTRLTVV.

This chain joins TRBV5-1 and TRBJ2-7; possibly TRBD1 or TRBD2 for D (5 bases each). Germline-derived CDR1 and CDR2 are SGHRS and YFSETQ. Deletions cut 1 base from V and 3 bases from J, with 11 bases between. This CDR3 spans 14 amino acids. The CDR3 nucleotides are TGCGCCAGCAGCTTGCTTGGGACCGTCTACGAGCAGTACTTC. Translated, it gives CASSLLGTVYEQYF.

This chain joins TRBV28 and TRBJ1-2; D may be TRBD1 (5 bases). This CDR3 has 16 residues. Germline lookup yields CDR1 MDHEN and CDR2 SYDVKM. V gave up 7 bases and J gave up 3 bases, with 21 bases separating them. The chain's CDR3 is CASTGPATEFHYGYTF. Written as DNA, the CDR3 is TGTGCCAGCACGGGGCCCGCGACCGAATTTCACTATGGCTACACCTTC.